This T cell receptor beta chain was retrieved from a study of CD8+ T cells in alopecia areata. Unmatched junction bases numbered 8, after V lost 6 bases and J lost 4 bases. This CDR3 contains 15 residues. Looked up from germline, CDR1 is SNHLY and CDR2 is FYNNEI. Reverse transcription of extracted RNA yielded cDNA, which provided the sequencing template. Method: immunoSEQ multiplex PCR; TCRdb's copy keeps in-frame clones and lacks some. Of approximately 200,000 clones listed, approximately 56% were seen once; the top ten hold approximately 3.5%. Regarding the study as a whole: Many expanded lesional clones persisted in scalp and blood during tofacitinib treatment.

Treatment of the sample: oral pan-JAK inhibitor, 5-10 mg twice daily. The investigators collected lesional scalp punch biopsies and peripheral blood from alopecia areata patients. As for this clone: Antigen specificity is unknown.

This TCR was recovered from a human donor with alopecia areata. The sample was CD4+ T cells sorted from blood, taken at week 4, from a patient treated with tofacitinib. The gene calls are TRBV2 and TRBJ2-7, with 11 bases that match TRBD1. In DNA, the CDR3 is TGTGCCAGCAGGGAGGGACAGGGGGGATGGTACGAGCAGTACTTC. Translated: CASREGQGGWYEQYF. Full variable domain (outside the CDR3, taken from reference TRBV2 and TRBJ2-7): EPEVTQTPSHQVTQMGQEVILRCVPISNHLYFYWYRQILGQKVEFLVSFYNNEISEKSEIFDDQFSVERPDGSNFTLKIRSTKLEDSAMYFCASREGQGGWYEQYFGPGTRLTVT.